These 32 T cell receptor beta chains came from one sample sequenced in a study of cytomegalovirus exposure and HLA in healthy donors. 13 Jbeta primers and 60 Vbeta primers were used for the PCR. The data were produced by immunoSEQ multiplex PCR, yet TCRdb's version contains in-frame clones alone and is incomplete. The data show some 190,000 clones, with about 82% seen just once and 1.5% to 2% held by the top ten. Sequencing was done on a sample of PBMCs. The receptor set was obtained from a woman in her twenties or thirties in good health and CMV-seronegative.

This chain connects TRBV4-3 to TRBJ1-2; D is ambiguous. The germline V gene has CDR1 LGHNA and CDR2 YSLEER. CDR3 length equals 14 residues. The germline V and J ends were trimmed by 0 bases and 4 bases, with 9 bases remaining between them. CDR3 protein: CASSQEQSSYGYTF. As DNA, the CDR3 is TGCGCCAGCAGCCAAGAACAGTCGTCCTATGGCTACACCTTC.

The genes are TRBV7-6 and TRBJ1-2; TRBD1 aligns across 11 bases. This CDR3 comprises 17 residues. CDR1 is SGHVS, CDR2 FNYEAQ, per germline. V gave up 0 bases and J gave up 2 bases; unmatched junction bases: 5. In nucleotides, the CDR3 is TGTGCCAGCAGCTTAGCAATGGGACAGGGGGAAAACTATGGCTACACCTTC. Translated: CASSLAMGQGENYGYTF.

This clone was detected only once. The CDR3 coding sequence is TGTGCCAGCAGCTTAGGATCCGCAGGGCAAGGAAACACCATATATTTT. As protein: CASSLGSAGQGNTIYF. The chain combines TRBV7-6 with TRBJ1-3; perhaps TRBD1 as D (5 bases). The CDR3 is 16 residues long. CDR1 and CDR2 from the germline V gene are SGHVS and FNYEAQ. V was shortened by 1 base and J by 4 bases, with 14 bases between the two germline ends.

The rearrangement links TRBV7-2 to TRBJ2-5; 9 nucleotides align to TRBD1. Germline V gene sequence: CDR1 SGHTA, CDR2 FQGNSA. CDR3 length: 14 amino acids. V lost 5 bases, J lost 5 bases, and 6 bases stayed unmatched. The CDR3: CASSDWTGVETQYF. The CDR3 DNA reads TGTGCCAGCAGCGACTGGACAGGGGTGGAGACCCAGTACTTC.

The rearrangement uses TRBV4-2 and TRBJ2-7, with D perhaps TRBD2 (5 bases). The length of the CDR3 is 17 residues. Germline V gene sequence: CDR1 LGHNA, CDR2 YNFKEQ. Trimming left V 3 bases short and J 2 bases short, with 20 bases between. CDR3 in amino acids: CASSQTVGPRRTYEQYF. CDR3 nucleotides: TGTGCCAGCAGCCAGACTGTTGGACCGCGGAGGACCTACGAGCAGTACTTC.

This sequence joins TRBV11-2 and TRBJ1-2; the match to TRBD1 covers 8 bases. Per the germline V gene, CDR1 is SGHAT and CDR2 is FQNNGV. V dropped 4 bases and J dropped 1; count of bases not matched to a gene: 2. The CDR3 contains 14 residues. CDR3 bases: TGTGCCAGCAGCTCAGACAGGGGTAACTATGGCTACACCTTC. Translation gives CASSSDRGNYGYTF. The full variable domain, rest sourced from reference TRBV11-2 and TRBJ1-2, is EAGVAQSPRYKIIEKRQSVAFWCNPISGHATLYWYQQILGQGPKLLIQFQNNGVVDDSQLPKDRFSAERLKGVDSTLKIQPAKLEDSAVYLCASSSDRGNYGYTFGSGTRLTVV.

V gene TRBV7-6 combines with J gene TRBJ2-7; D might be TRBD1 (5 bases). V was cut by 4 bases and J by 2 bases, with 12 bases left in between. The CDR3 runs 14 residues. The germline V gene has CDR1 SGHVS and CDR2 FNYEAQ. This CDR3 reads CASSSQTATYEQYF. For the CDR3, the DNA is TGTGCCAGCAGCTCTCAGACAGCTACCTACGAGCAGTACTTC.

This chain links TRBV5-4 with TRBJ1-2; 11 nucleotides align to TRBD1. Unmatched junction bases numbered 6, after V lost 3 bases and J lost 8 bases. The germline CDR1 and CDR2 sequences are SGHNT and YYREEE (reference sequence). There are 14 residues in the CDR3. As DNA, the CDR3 is TGTGCCAGCAGCTGGGACAGGGGGGAAAGGGGCTACACCTTC. It specifies CASSWDRGERGYTF.

The J gene is TRBJ1-3, the V gene TRBV11-2; no clear D gene. Germline values: CDR1 SGHAT, CDR2 FQNNGV. The V end lost 4 bases, the J end lost 0 bases, and 10 bases lay between the germline ends. This CDR3 region has 15 residues. The CDR3 nucleotides read TGTGCCAGCAGCTCTATGATTCTCTCTGGAAACACCATATATTTT. It specifies CASSSMILSGNTIYF. The full variable domain, rest sourced from reference TRBV11-2 and TRBJ1-3, is EAGVAQSPRYKIIEKRQSVAFWCNPISGHATLYWYQQILGQGPKLLIQFQNNGVVDDSQLPKDRFSAERLKGVDSTLKIQPAKLEDSAVYLCASSSMILSGNTIYFGEGSWLTVV.

V usage is TRBV30 and J usage is TRBJ2-3; D possibly corresponds to TRBD2 (7 bases). The germline V gene encodes CDR1 GTSNPN and CDR2 SVGIG (reference sequence). The ends were cut back, 5 bases at V and 3 bases at J, with 9 bases in the middle. The CDR3 extends over 12 amino acids. The CDR3 sequence is CAWEGGTDTQYF. Here the CDR3 DNA reads TGTGCCTGGGAGGGGGGGACAGATACGCAGTATTTT.

This clone appeared a single time. The chain couples TRBV29-1 to TRBJ2-7, with a possible D match to TRBD2 (5 bases). V was cut by 1 base and J by 0 bases, with 10 bases left in between. Germline loops: CDR1 SQVTM, CDR2 ANQGSEA. This CDR3 region has 14 residues. CDR3 amino acids: CSVEVRTASYEQYF. The CDR3 DNA sequence: TGCAGCGTTGAAGTACGGACTGCCTCCTACGAGCAGTACTTC.

The gene calls are TRBV10-3 and TRBJ2-1, with 8 positions matching TRBD1. There are 17 residues in the CDR3. Germline trimming cut 0 bases from V and 5 bases from J; bases unmatched to any gene: 9. CDR1 is ENHRY and CDR2 is SYGVKD in the germline V gene. Here the CDR3 DNA reads TGTGCCATCAGTGAGTCCGGAGGACAGGGACGTAACAATGAGCAGTTCTTC. Translated, it gives CAISESGGQGRNNEQFF.

This chain joins TRBV27 and TRBJ2-1; 7 bases agree with TRBD1. This CDR3 comprises 14 residues. V trimming: 7 bases; J trimming: 7 bases; junction bases outside the gene matches: 10. CDR1 and CDR2 from the germline V gene are MNHEY and SMNVEV (reference sequence). The CDR3: CASTPDRTGNEQFF. In DNA, the CDR3 is TGTGCCAGCACCCCGGACAGGACCGGTAATGAGCAGTTCTTC.

The gene calls are TRBV2 and TRBJ1-2, with 9 nucleotides matching TRBD1. J lost 6 bases, V lost 4 bases, and 6 bases had no gene match. CDR3 size: 14 residues. The germline gives CDR1 SNHLY, CDR2 FYNNEI. DNA of the CDR3: TGTGCCAGCAGTGTGGTGGGACAGGGCAATGGCTACACCTTC. Translated: CASSVVGQGNGYTF. The variable domain in full, completed from reference TRBV2 and TRBJ1-2, reads EPEVTQTPSHQVTQMGQEVILRCVPISNHLYFYWYRQILGQKVEFLVSFYNNEISEKSEIFDDQFSVERPDGSNFTLKIRSTKLEDSAMYFCASSVVGQGNGYTFGSGTRLTVV.

The chain employs TRBV30 and TRBJ2-7; D not certain. The CDR3 contains 14 residues. V lost 2 bases and J lost 5, with 16 bases in between. Germline V lookup: CDR1 GTSNPN, CDR2 SVGIG (reference sequence). CDR3: CAWSPPPGGHEQYF. CDR3 DNA: TGTGCCTGGAGTCCCCCCCCCGGTGGGCACGAGCAGTACTTC.

The chain links TRBV6-4 to TRBJ1-1; no firm D call. The CDR3 covers 13 residues. V was pared by 0 bases and J by 6 bases, with 8 bases between. CDR1 and CDR2 (germline): MRHNA, SNTAGT. The CDR3 coding sequence is TGTGCCAGCAGTGACTCGAGTATCTCTGAAGCTTTCTTT. Protein product: CASSDSSISEAFF.

This chain uses TRBV7-3 with TRBJ1-3, with a possible D match to TRBD1 (6 bases). Germline lookup yields CDR1 SGHTA and CDR2 FQGTGA. The CDR3 contains 15 residues. V lost 2 bases to trimming and J lost 0 bases, with 8 bases between them. The CDR3 loop is CASSLQGYSGNTIYF. CDR3 in DNA: TGTGCCAGCAGCTTACAGGGGTACTCTGGAAACACCATATATTTT. The full variable domain, rest sourced from reference TRBV7-3 and TRBJ1-3, is GAGVSQTPSNKVTEKGKYVELRCDPISGHTALYWYRQSLGQGPEFLIYFQGTGAADDSGLPNDRFFAVRPEGSVSTLKIQRTERGDSAVYLCASSLQGYSGNTIYFGEGSWLTVV.

The chain recombines TRBV13 with TRBJ1-1; the match to TRBD1 covers 10 bases. CDR1 PRHDT and CDR2 FYEKMQ come from the germline V gene (reference sequence). With V trimmed by 5 bases and J by 5 bases, 14 bases remained unmatched. This CDR3 contains 17 residues. The CDR3: CASSNSRQGALSTEAFF. The CDR3 bases are TGTGCCAGCAGCAATTCCAGACAGGGGGCACTGTCGACTGAAGCTTTCTTT.

As for this clone: Other DNA sequences within the sample encode an identical CDR3. The genes are TRBV6-6 and TRBJ1-1; possible D gene TRBD1, 6 bases. CDR3 length equals 13 residues. Trimming pared 5 bases from V and 1 base from J, leaving 8 bases between. The germline gives CDR1 MNHNY, CDR2 SVGAGI (reference sequence). The CDR3 loop is CASSRTENTEAFF. In nucleotides, the CDR3 is TGTGCCAGCAGTAGGACAGAGAACACTGAAGCTTTCTTT.

This sequence joins TRBV5-1 and TRBJ1-2; no clear D. Germline CDR1 is SGHRS and CDR2 is YFSETQ. This CDR3 region has 14 residues. V gave up 2 bases and J gave up 6 bases, with 14 bases separating them. CDR3: CASSFAPDRDGYTF. CDR3 DNA sequence: TGCGCCAGCAGCTTTGCCCCCGACCGGGATGGCTACACCTTC.

The rearrangement links TRBV11-2 to TRBJ1-2; D unclear. This CDR3 has 13 residues. V lost 0 bases to trimming and J lost 13 bases, with 15 bases between them. Germline CDR1 and CDR2: SGHAT and FQNNGV. The chain's CDR3 is CASSLDGLRSSTF. The CDR3 DNA reads TGTGCCAGCAGCTTAGATGGGCTCCGGTCGAGCACCTTC.

This clone was detected a few times. The CDR3 sequence: CASRRGVGYEQYF. The CDR3 DNA follows: TGTGCCAGCAGGCGGGGGGTGGGGTACGAGCAGTACTTC. This chain connects TRBV27 to TRBJ2-7; TRBD2 matches 8 bases. V dropped 6 bases and J dropped 4; count of bases not matched to a gene: 5. The CDR3 runs 13 residues. Germline V lookup: CDR1 MNHEY, CDR2 SMNVEV (reference sequence).

The chain has TRBV7-9 and TRBJ2-6; D remains unclear. Germline V gene lookup returns CDR1 SEHNR and CDR2 FQNEAQ (reference sequence). This CDR3 is 15 amino acids long. Trimming removed 5 bases at V and 2 bases at J, with 10 bases between. Here the CDR3 reads CASSARVTGANVLTF. The CDR3 nucleotides are TGTGCCAGCAGCGCCCGAGTGACTGGGGCCAACGTCCTGACTTTC.

V usage is TRBV2 and J usage is TRBJ2-7; a weak D match, TRBD2 (5 bases). Trimming removed 1 base at V and 5 bases at J, with 12 bases between. Per germline, CDR1 SNHLY and CDR2 FYNNEI. The CDR3 runs to 14 residues. The DNA for the CDR3 is TGTGCCAGCAGTGAAGAGGGAGAGGCAGACGAGCAGTACTTC. This codes for CASSEEGEADEQYF.

This clone has just a few counts. The chain employs TRBV29-1 and TRBJ1-2; a weak D match, TRBD1 (6 bases). There are 18 residues in the CDR3. With 2 bases removed from V and 7 bases from J, the gap between germline ends came to 29 bases. The germline CDR1 and CDR2 sequences are SQVTM and ANQGSEA. CDR3 DNA sequence: TGCAGCGTTGAATCTATGGGGAGTCGGGACATCTGGTTCGGTGGCTACACCTTC. It codes for CSVESMGSRDIWFGGYTF. Looking up the rest from reference TRBV29-1 and TRBJ1-2 gives the full variable domain: SAVISQKPSRDICQRGTSLTIQCQVDSQVTMMFWYRQQPGQSLTLIATANQGSEATYESGFVIDKFPISRPNLTFSTLTVSNMSPEDSSIYLCSVESMGSRDIWFGGYTFGSGTRLTVV.

This clone has a single count. The CDR3, as DNA: TGTGCCAGTAGCCGGACAGGATTTTTTAACTATGGCTACACCTTC. This sequence encodes CASSRTGFFNYGYTF. This chain links TRBV19 with TRBJ1-2; the match to TRBD1 covers 7 bases. The CDR3 covers 15 residues. CDR1 and CDR2 (germline): LNHDA, SQIVND (reference sequence). The trim removed 6 bases at V and 1 base at J, leaving 8 bases unmatched.

This clone was observed a few times. The J gene is TRBJ2-1, the V gene TRBV5-8; 10 bases fit TRBD1. After removal of 1 base from V and 7 bases from J, the junction contained 5 bases not matched to a gene. The CDR3 contains 15 residues. Germline-derived CDR1 and CDR2 are SGHTS and YDEGEE. CDR3 DNA: TGTGCCAGCAGCTTGATGACAGGGGGCAATAATGAGCAGTTCTTC. Its translation is CASSLMTGGNNEQFF.

This clone is a singleton in its sample. The V gene is TRBV7-2, the J gene TRBJ2-7; 7 bases fit TRBD2. The V gene's germline CDR1 is SGHTA and CDR2 FQGNSA. V shed 5 bases, J shed 0 bases, and the junction held 4 bases outside the gene matches. CDR3 length: 14 residues. DNA of the CDR3: TGTGCCAGCAGCCTCGAGCGGGGCTCCTACGAGCAGTACTTC. Its translation is CASSLERGSYEQYF.

The gene calls are TRBV6-4 and TRBJ2-3; no clear D. Germline CDR1 is MRHNA and CDR2 is SNTAGT. The CDR3 consists of 13 residues. Trimming took off 6 bases at V and 1 base at J, with 8 bases between the two ends. The CDR3 loop reads CASRRGGTDTQYF. DNA of the CDR3: TGTGCCAGCAGACGCGGCGGCACAGATACGCAGTATTTT.

The CDR3 here is CASSSTVREQYF. CDR3 sequence (DNA): TGTGCCAGCAGCTCGACAGTTCGGGAGCAGTACTTC. This chain links TRBV7-9 with TRBJ2-7, with D possibly being TRBD1 (5 bases). CDR1 is SEHNR, CDR2 FQNEAQ, per germline (reference sequence). The V end was cut by 4 bases, the J end by 7 bases, with 11 bases between. The CDR3 is 12 amino acids.

This chain uses TRBV5-1 with TRBJ2-7; the match to TRBD2 covers 8 bases. Germline assignment: CDR1 SGHRS and CDR2 YFSETQ. The CDR3 is 15 amino acids. J lost 5 bases, V lost 4 bases, and 11 bases had no gene match. Here the CDR3 reads CASSRGLAQSNEQYF. The CDR3 bases are TGCGCCAGCAGCCGCGGACTAGCCCAATCTAACGAGCAGTACTTC. The full variable domain, in which reference TRBV5-1 and TRBJ2-7 provide the parts outside the CDR3, is KAGVTQTPRYLIKTRGQQVTLSCSPISGHRSVSWYQQTPGQGLQFLFEYFSETQRNKGNFPGRFSGRQFSNSRSEMNVSTLELGDSALYLCASSRGLAQSNEQYFGPGTRLTVT.

This chain uses TRBV6-5 with TRBJ1-2; D gene uncertain. The germline V and J ends were trimmed by 1 base and 6 bases, with 9 bases remaining between them. The CDR3 has 13 residues. CDR1 MNHEY and CDR2 SVGAGI come from the germline V gene. Written as DNA, the CDR3 is TGTGCCAGCAGTTACTTTCGGGATGATGGCTACACCTTC. It translates to CASSYFRDDGYTF.